A single sample gave rise to the 13 T cell receptor beta chains below, sequenced in a study of post-analysis software for immune sequencing data. Study observations and caveats: In patients, five TRBV segments were more frequent than in controls, with TRBV5-6, TRBV5-1 and TRBV20-1 among them.

Prepared TCR beta cDNA libraries contained unique molecular identifiers. TCRdb redid the calling of the PCR reads with MiXCR, one entry per CDR3 protein. The sample lists roughly 620,000 distinct CDR3 sequences; 44% were seen once. Their antigens remain unidentified. Material for sequencing was blood. All receptors derive from a girl between 10 and 17 years old with multiple sclerosis.

The V and J genes are TRBV7-2 and TRBJ2-6; D not resolved. Germline V gene sequence: CDR1 SGHTA, CDR2 FQGNSA. Trimming pared 6 bases from V and 0 bases from J, leaving 12 bases between. The CDR3 covers 16 residues. In nucleotides, the CDR3 is TGTGCCAGCAGGTCCTCTGGTAACTCTGGGGCCAACGTCCTGACTTTC. Translation gives CASRSSGNSGANVLTF.

This clonotype was counted only a few times. The rearrangement uses TRBV10-3 and TRBJ1-2, with TRBD1 as a possible D gene (6 bases). V was shortened by 3 bases and J by 3 bases, with 11 bases between the two germline ends. The germline gives CDR1 ENHRY, CDR2 SYGVKD. This CDR3 comprises 14 residues. CDR3: CAISDQGRDYGYTF. In DNA form, the CDR3 reads TGTGCCATCAGTGACCAGGGGCGAGACTATGGCTACACCTTC.

This clonotype was seen only a few times. The chain joins TRBV4-1 to TRBJ1-2; TRBD1 might be the D (5 bases). CDR3 length equals 15 residues. Germline V gene lookup returns CDR1 MGHRA and CDR2 YSYEKL. The V gene lost 0 bases and the J gene lost 8 bases, with 16 bases spanning the gap. The CDR3 loop reads CASSQDQGYMGGYTF. The CDR3 nucleotides read TGCGCCAGCAGCCAAGATCAGGGTTATATGGGGGGCTACACCTTC.

The chain joins TRBV7-2 to TRBJ2-1, with a possible D match to TRBD2 (6 bases). The CDR3 is 15 residues long. The V and J ends lost 5 bases and 7 bases respectively, with 18 bases between them. Germline V lookup: CDR1 SGHTA, CDR2 FQGNSA. The CDR3 loop reads CASSPRRRDGNEQFF. The CDR3 DNA is TGTGCCAGCAGCCCCCGAAGGAGGGATGGAAATGAGCAGTTCTTC. The entire variable domain, with the rest obtained from reference TRBV7-2 and TRBJ2-1, is as follows: GAGVSQSPSNKVTEKGKDVELRCDPISGHTALYWYRQSLGQGLEFLIYFQGNSAPDKSGLPSDRFSAERTGGSVSTLTIQRTQQEDSAVYLCASSPRRRDGNEQFFGPGTRLTVL.

This clonotype was counted between two and nine times. The gene calls are TRBV12-3 or TRBV12-4 and TRBJ2-7; D is unclear. The CDR3 is made up of 13 amino acids. The V gene lost 2 bases and the J gene lost 2 bases, with 7 bases spanning the gap. For the CDR3, the DNA is TGTGCCAGCAGTTTATATAAAGCCTACGAGCAGTACTTC. Translated, it gives CASSLYKAYEQYF.

J is TRBJ2-7 and V is TRBV5-1, with 10 bases fitting TRBD2. CDR3 length: 16 amino acids. J was trimmed by 2 bases and V by 10 bases; bases with no gene match: 15. The germline gives CDR1 SGHRS, CDR2 YFSETQ. The CDR3 is CAPKPAGGRTTYEQYF. CDR3 DNA: TGCGCCCCGAAGCCAGCGGGAGGGCGGACAACCTACGAGCAGTACTTC.

The chain links TRBV20-1 to TRBJ2-3; the match to TRBD1 covers 7 bases. The CDR3 length is 14 residues. Germline V gives CDR1 DFQATT, CDR2 SNEGSKA (reference sequence). J gave up 4 bases and V 6 bases, and 10 bases lay outside the gene matches. CDR3 residues: CSAQGQPKADTQYF. The CDR3 DNA reads TGCAGTGCCCAGGGACAGCCAAAGGCAGATACGCAGTATTTT.

V usage is TRBV5-6 and J usage is TRBJ1-1, with D tentatively TRBD1 (5 bases). Germline V gene data show CDR1 as SGHDT and CDR2 as YYEEEE. This CDR3 region has 14 residues. V was clipped by 0 bases and J by 7 bases, with 13 bases between them. Written as DNA, the CDR3 is TGTGCCAGCAGCTTGGAGGGACGGCTCGATGAAGCTTTCTTT. Its protein is CASSLEGRLDEAFF.

The sample holds a few counts of this clonotype. This chain joins TRBV3-1 and TRBJ2-3, with D tentatively TRBD1 (6 bases). Germline CDR1 and CDR2: LGHDT and YNNKEL (reference sequence). The V end was cut by 8 bases, the J end by 4 bases, with 22 bases between. CDR3 size: 16 residues. CDR3 coding DNA: TGTGCCAGCCGAGCGAGAGCCAGGGGAGTCTCAGATACGCAGTATTTT. Its translation: CASRARARGVSDTQYF.

The rearrangement links TRBV6-1 to TRBJ2-5; D not certain. The CDR3 covers 13 residues. Per germline, CDR1 MNHNS and CDR2 SASEGT. Trimming removed 11 bases from V and 1 base from J, with 14 bases in between. Here the CDR3 reads CASRWQSQETQYF. Here the CDR3 DNA reads TGTGCCTCCCGGTGGCAGTCCCAAGAGACCCAGTACTTC.

This clonotype was picked up a small number of times. The V gene is TRBV12-3 or TRBV12-4, the J gene TRBJ2-1; D remains ambiguous. The CDR3 loop spans 12 amino acids. The germline V and J ends were trimmed by 5 bases and 6 bases, with 8 bases remaining between them. CDR3 loop: CASSMISNEQFF. CDR3 sequence (DNA): TGTGCCAGCAGTATGATCTCCAATGAGCAGTTCTTC.

The V gene is TRBV7-2, the J gene TRBJ2-2; 7 bases are a match to TRBD2. The CDR3 totals 14 residues. Germline V CDR1 and CDR2: SGHTA, FQGNSA. The V gene end was trimmed by 7 bases and the J gene end by 4 bases; junction bases not matched to a gene: 6. The CDR3 is CASTGGGITGELFF. The CDR3 coding sequence is TGTGCCAGCACCGGGGGAGGGATCACCGGGGAGCTGTTTTTT.

The rearrangement uses TRBV7-2 and TRBJ2-1, with 7 nucleotides matching TRBD1. Germline loops: CDR1 SGHTA, CDR2 FQGNSA. This CDR3 comprises 13 residues. The ends lost 6 bases at V and 6 bases at J; junction bases unmatched: 5. The CDR3, as DNA: TGTGCCAGCAGGACTTGGGACAGCAATGAGCAGTTCTTC. Its translation is CASRTWDSNEQFF. The entire variable domain, with the rest obtained from reference TRBV7-2 and TRBJ2-1, is as follows: GAGVSQSPSNKVTEKGKDVELRCDPISGHTALYWYRQSLGQGLEFLIYFQGNSAPDKSGLPSDRFSAERTGGSVSTLTIQRTQQEDSAVYLCASRTWDSNEQFFGPGTRLTVL.